This T cell receptor (beta chain) was retrieved from a study of shared clonotypes between healthy human individuals. Germline V lookup: CDR1 LGHNA, CDR2 YNFKEQ. The V gene end was trimmed by 5 bases and the J gene end by 5 bases; junction bases not matched to a gene: 14. The CDR3 contains 16 residues. In the original workflow: Quality scores were absent from the junction-only immunoSEQ sequences, so filtering differed. Sequenced by immunoSEQ multiplex PCR; TCRdb stores in-frame clones only, minus some. V, J and clone size reflect that table, while D and trimming were determined from the DNA. The sample lists approximately 2.4 million clones, roughly 95% occurring once. All the donors were Caucasian adults who lived in Nashville, Tennessee.

The chain uses TRBV4-2 and TRBJ2-5, with 7 positions matching TRBD2. The source of this sequence is a man aged 18-30 years in good health. What was sequenced was naive CD4+ T cells sorted from blood. Noted subset: CD45RA+ positively selected. CDR3 DNA sequence: TGTGCCAGCAGCGACGGGGGGATTGGGGTTTGGGAGACCCAGTACTTC. Translating gives CASSDGGIGVWETQYF.